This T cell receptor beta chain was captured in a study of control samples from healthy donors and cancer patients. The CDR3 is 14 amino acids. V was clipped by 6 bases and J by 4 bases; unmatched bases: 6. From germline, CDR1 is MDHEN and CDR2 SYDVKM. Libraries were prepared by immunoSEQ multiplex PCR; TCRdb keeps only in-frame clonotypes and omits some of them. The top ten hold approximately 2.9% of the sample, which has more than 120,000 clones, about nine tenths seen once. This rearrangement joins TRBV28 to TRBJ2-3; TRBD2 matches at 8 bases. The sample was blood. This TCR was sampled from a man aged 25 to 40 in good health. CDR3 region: CASSLGGASDTQYF. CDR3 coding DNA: TGTGCCAGCAGCCTCGGGGGGGCCTCAGATACGCAGTATTTT.